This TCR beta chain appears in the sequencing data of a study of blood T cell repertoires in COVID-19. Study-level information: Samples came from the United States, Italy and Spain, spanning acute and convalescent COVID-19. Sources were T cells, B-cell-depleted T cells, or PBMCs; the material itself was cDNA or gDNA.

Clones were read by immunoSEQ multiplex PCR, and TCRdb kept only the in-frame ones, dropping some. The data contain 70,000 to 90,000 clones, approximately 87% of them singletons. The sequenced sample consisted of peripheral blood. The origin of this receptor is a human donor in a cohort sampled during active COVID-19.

The CDR3 loop reads CASSLGGQHSTDTQYF. In DNA, the CDR3 is TGCGCCAGCAGCCTCGGAGGACAGCATAGCACAGATACGCAGTATTTT. The rearrangement links TRBV5-1 to TRBJ2-3; perhaps TRBD1 as D (6 bases). The ends were cut back, 4 bases at V and 0 bases at J, with 15 bases in the middle. Germline CDR1 and CDR2: SGHRS and YFSETQ. The CDR3 extends over 16 amino acids.